This T cell receptor beta chain came from a study of blood T cell repertoires in COVID-19. Measured with immunoSEQ multiplex PCR; TCRdb has only the in-frame clones, and not every one. The repertoire holds roughly 230,000 clones, with about 86% as singletons. Two negative PCRs, clearance, or symptom resolution were required of recovered Cohort 3 donors. Per the germline V gene, CDR1 is LGHDT and CDR2 is YNNKEL (reference sequence). Trimming removed 0 bases from V and 5 bases from J, with 14 bases in between. The CDR3 is made up of 15 amino acids. Sequenced material: PBMCs or T cells enriched from blood (not recorded which). This TCR was recovered from a man aged 50 or older who had recovered from COVID-19. The rearrangement joins TRBV3-1 (or the pseudogene TRBV3-2) to TRBJ2-7; TRBD2 is a possible D gene (6 bases). DNA of the CDR3: TGTGCCAGCAGCCAAGATCCGAGGACTAACGACGAGCAGTACTTC. It codes for CASSQDPRTNDEQYF.